The 27 T cell receptor beta chains below come from one sample, sequenced in a study of blood T cell repertoires in COVID-19. Measured with immunoSEQ multiplex PCR; TCRdb has only the in-frame clones, and not every one. The top ten clones hold 15% to 20% of a sample with more than 150,000 clones, almost 80% of them seen once. Material: peripheral blood. The receptor source for this set is a man in his 60s with active or convalescent COVID-19.

This clone was counted many times. The J gene is TRBJ2-2, the V gene TRBV7-3, with 8 bases identical to TRBD1. The CDR3 has 15 amino acids. In germline, CDR1 is SGHTA, CDR2 FQGTGA. V lost 2 bases, J lost 5 bases, and 4 bases stayed unmatched. The CDR3 bases are TGTGCCAGCAGCTTATTGCAGGGGGCGACCGGGGAGCTGTTTTTT. Its translation is CASSLLQGATGELFF.

The V and J genes are TRBV6-4 and TRBJ2-3; D perhaps matches TRBD2 (5 bases). This CDR3 is 17 amino acids long. Trimming removed 2 bases from V and 4 bases from J, with 19 bases in between. Germline-derived CDR1 and CDR2 are MRHNA and SNTAGT. Here the CDR3 reads CASSDARGRPSPDTQYF. DNA for the CDR3: TGTGCCAGCAGTGACGCTCGGGGTAGACCCTCCCCAGATACGCAGTATTTT.

The CDR3 is CASSGQGLTNEKLFF. The CDR3 nucleotides read TGCGCCAGCAGTGGACAGGGGCTCACTAATGAAAAACTGTTTTTT. This chain links TRBV10-1 with TRBJ1-4; 8 bases match TRBD1. The CDR3 is made up of 15 amino acids. The V segment lost 4 bases and the J segment 2 bases; nucleotides outside the gene matches: 3. The germline V gene has CDR1 WNHNN and CDR2 SYGVQD (reference sequence).

This clone was seen once. The chain joins TRBV6-5 to TRBJ2-7; 7 bases line up with TRBD2. The germline gives CDR1 MNHEY, CDR2 SVGAGI. This CDR3 region has 13 residues. The junction had 3 bases not matched to a gene; V was cut back by 2 bases and J by 5 bases. The CDR3 DNA sequence: TGTGCCAGCAGTTACCCGGGGAGGGACGAGCAGTACTTC. This translates into CASSYPGRDEQYF.

The CDR3 reads CASSQGNYGYTF. The DNA of the CDR3 is TGTGCCAGCAGCCAGGGTAACTATGGCTACACCTTC. V gene TRBV7-9 combines with J gene TRBJ1-2; weak D call: TRBD1 (5 bases). The CDR3 has 12 residues. Germline loops: CDR1 SEHNR, CDR2 FQNEAQ (reference sequence). With 5 bases removed from V and 1 base from J, the gap between germline ends came to 5 bases. Supplemented by reference TRBV7-9 and TRBJ1-2, the full variable domain reads DTGVSQNPRHKITKRGQNVTFRCDPISEHNRLYWYRQTLGQGPEFLTYFQNEAQLEKSRLLSDRFSAERPKGSFSTLEIQRTEQGDSAMYLCASSQGNYGYTFGSGTRLTVV.

The J gene is TRBJ1-4, the V gene TRBV28; possibly TRBD1 for D (5 bases). Germline CDR1 and CDR2: MDHEN and SYDVKM. CDR3 size: 12 residues. V was pared by 8 bases and J by 11 bases, with 15 bases between. The CDR3 DNA reads as TGTGCCAGCGCCTTGGAGGGGAGGAAACTGTTTTTT. The encoded protein is CASALEGRKLFF.

The chain combines TRBV12-3 or TRBV12-4 with TRBJ2-3; the D gene is possibly TRBD1 (5 bases). V was pared by 5 bases and J by 5 bases, with 8 bases between. This CDR3 has 12 amino acids. CDR3 sequence reads: CASSTREDTQYF. For the CDR3, the DNA is TGTGCCAGCAGTACCAGGGAAGATACGCAGTATTTT.

This clone is a singleton in its sample. The V call is TRBV5-1, the J call TRBJ2-5, with a weak D call TRBD1 (5 bases). The CDR3 totals 13 residues. Germline values: CDR1 SGHRS, CDR2 YFSETQ. Trimming shortened V by 5 bases and J by 5 bases, and 13 bases separated the two germline ends. CDR3 in DNA: TGCGCCAGCAGTCGCAGGGATGTGGAGACCCAGTACTTC. Protein sequence: CASSRRDVETQYF.

The V and J genes are TRBV5-6 and TRBJ2-5; TRBD1 might be the D (5 bases). The germline V and J ends were trimmed by 9 bases and 4 bases, with 25 bases remaining between them. CDR3 length equals 16 residues. Germline CDR1 is SGHDT and CDR2 is YYEEEE. CDR3 amino acids: CATAPWNRPWGETQYF. CDR3 bases: TGTGCCACCGCCCCCTGGAACAGGCCGTGGGGAGAGACCCAGTACTTC.

The J gene is TRBJ2-5, the V gene TRBV7-9; the match to TRBD2 covers 9 bases. The CDR3 consists of 14 residues. V shed 3 bases and J 5 bases; nucleotides not matched to a gene: 4. Germline V gene data show CDR1 as SEHNR and CDR2 as FQNEAQ (reference sequence). The CDR3 DNA reads as TGTGCCAGCAGCTTTGCGGGAGGGCCCGAGACCCAGTACTTC. This encodes CASSFAGGPETQYF. Together with reference TRBV7-9 and TRBJ2-5, the CDR3 gives the full variable domain: DTGVSQNPRHKITKRGQNVTFRCDPISEHNRLYWYRQTLGQGPEFLTYFQNEAQLEKSRLLSDRFSAERPKGSFSTLEIQRTEQGDSAMYLCASSFAGGPETQYFGPGTRLLVL.

V and J are TRBV12-3 or TRBV12-4 and TRBJ2-2, with a weak D call TRBD2 (6 bases). V was clipped by 6 bases and J by 6 bases, with 8 bases between them. The CDR3 runs to 12 residues. As DNA, the CDR3 is TGTGCCAGCAGGCGGGATCCCGGGGAGCTGTTTTTT. Translation: CASRRDPGELFF.

J is TRBJ1-2 and V is TRBV5-4; 9 bases line up with TRBD1. V was clipped by 0 bases and J by 7 bases; unmatched bases: 7. The CDR3 is made up of 15 amino acids. Looked up from germline, CDR1 is SGHNT and CDR2 is YYREEE (reference sequence). Here the CDR3 reads CASSLGDRVDRGYTF. In nucleotides, the CDR3 is TGTGCCAGCAGCTTGGGGGACAGGGTTGATCGTGGCTACACCTTC.

This chain links TRBV7-2 with TRBJ1-1; D is undetermined. The CDR3 is made up of 15 amino acids. Germline CDR1 and CDR2: SGHTA and FQGNSA. The germline V and J ends were trimmed by 2 bases and 1 base, with 11 bases remaining between them. The CDR3 nucleotides read TGTGCCAGCAGCTTAAGCCGGTCCACGAACACTGAAGCTTTCTTT. Translated: CASSLSRSTNTEAFF.

The chain combines TRBV18 with TRBJ2-1; no definite D call. There are 12 residues in the CDR3. V was clipped by 0 bases and J by 9 bases, with 6 bases between them. Germline lookup yields CDR1 KGHSH and CDR2 LQKENI. CDR3 region: CASSPPLSEQFF. The CDR3, as DNA: TGTGCCAGCTCACCACCTTTGAGTGAGCAGTTCTTC.

This clone was counted a single time. Different DNA sequences within this sample yield the same CDR3. The chain carries TRBV19 and TRBJ1-5; 9 bases line up with TRBD1. J was trimmed by 6 bases and V by 6 bases; bases with no gene match: 9. From germline, CDR1 is LNHDA and CDR2 SQIVND (reference sequence). This CDR3 spans 15 amino acids. DNA of the CDR3: TGTGCCAGTAGCTCTACGGGGACAGGGAGTCAGCCCCAGCATTTT. Encoded protein: CASSSTGTGSQPQHF. Using reference TRBV19 and TRBJ1-5 for the parts outside the CDR3, the full variable domain is DGGITQSPKYLFRKEGQNVTLSCEQNLNHDAMYWYRQDPGQGLRLIYYSQIVNDFQKGDIAEGYSVSREKKESFPLTVTSAQKNPTAFYLCASSSTGTGSQPQHFGDGTRLSIL.

On this clone: This specimen includes other DNA sequences encoding the same CDR3. The chain combines TRBV7-9 with TRBJ1-1; the match to TRBD1 covers 7 bases. V lost 1 base to trimming and J lost 7 bases; unmatched junction nucleotides: 3. Germline CDR1 reads SEHNR; CDR2 reads FQNEAQ (reference sequence). The CDR3 runs to 13 residues. The CDR3 nucleotides are TGTGCCAGCAGCTTAGGCAGGGGGAGTGAAGCTTTCTTT. Encoded protein: CASSLGRGSEAFF.

V gene TRBV13 combines with J gene TRBJ2-5; 16 bases match TRBD2. This CDR3 contains 18 residues. V dropped 5 bases and J dropped 4; count of bases not matched to a gene: 10. Germline values: CDR1 PRHDT, CDR2 FYEKMQ (reference sequence). The CDR3 loop reads CASSPGTSGRASSETQYF. The CDR3 bases are TGTGCCAGCAGCCCAGGGACTAGCGGGAGGGCCTCATCAGAGACCCAGTACTTC.

The chain joins TRBV7-9 to TRBJ1-6, with a weak D call TRBD1 (5 bases). Looked up from germline, CDR1 is SEHNR and CDR2 is FQNEAQ (reference sequence). Trimming took off 5 bases at V and 7 bases at J, with 9 bases between the two ends. The CDR3 sequence is 13 residues long. CDR3 DNA sequence: TGTGCCAGCAGCACCCGACAGAATTCACCCCTCCACTTT. It specifies CASSTRQNSPLHF.

This rearrangement joins TRBV3-1 (or the pseudogene TRBV3-2) to TRBJ2-7, with 7 bases identical to TRBD2. The CDR3 covers 13 residues. Germline values: CDR1 LGHDT, CDR2 YNNKEL (reference sequence). J was trimmed by 7 bases and V by 4 bases; bases with no gene match: 7. Here the CDR3 DNA reads TGTGCCAGCAGCCGAGTACCTAGCGGAGAGCAGTACTTC. This encodes CASSRVPSGEQYF.

The chain recombines TRBV2 with TRBJ2-5; 7 nucleotides agree with TRBD2. Germline CDR1 SNHLY, CDR2 FYNNEI. The CDR3 sequence is 13 residues long. V gave up 6 bases and J gave up 4 bases; unmatched junction bases: 5. The CDR3 region has the DNA TGTGCCAGCAGACCGTCGGGGGGAGAGACCCAGTACTTC. Amino acids: CASRPSGGETQYF.

The chain couples TRBV7-9 to TRBJ2-1, with TRBD2 matching over 7 bases. V dropped 5 bases and J dropped 8; count of bases not matched to a gene: 9. CDR1 is SEHNR, CDR2 FQNEAQ, per germline (reference sequence). The CDR3 is 14 residues long. The CDR3 coding sequence is TGTGCCAGCAGCGTGGCGGGAGTTCTCCATGAGCAGTTCTTC. Translation: CASSVAGVLHEQFF.

The rearrangement joins TRBV28 to TRBJ1-6; 8 nucleotides line up with TRBD1. Germline V gene data show CDR1 as MDHEN and CDR2 as SYDVKM. The CDR3 is 16 residues long. Germline trimming cut 6 bases from V and 5 bases from J; bases unmatched to any gene: 9. The CDR3 is CASSKGTGTNNSPLHF. In DNA form, the CDR3 reads TGTGCCAGCAGCAAAGGGACAGGAACTAATAATTCACCCCTCCACTTT.

This clone came up once. This chain connects TRBV27 to TRBJ2-7, with D maybe TRBD1 (6 bases). The CDR3 sequence is 14 residues long. The V end lost 3 bases, the J end lost 3 bases, and 12 bases lay between the germline ends. The germline V gene encodes CDR1 MNHEY and CDR2 SMNVEV (reference sequence). Here the CDR3 DNA reads TGTGCCAGCAGTTTTACAGGGACCCTCTACGAGCAGTACTTC. Amino acids: CASSFTGTLYEQYF.

The chain uses TRBV5-1 and TRBJ1-1; unclear D gene. The CDR3 covers 14 residues. CDR1 is SGHRS, CDR2 YFSETQ, per germline. The V end lost 4 bases, the J end lost 5 bases, and 15 bases lay between the germline ends. This CDR3 is CASSPDPGGTEAFF. For the CDR3, the DNA is TGCGCCAGCAGCCCAGACCCGGGAGGGACTGAAGCTTTCTTT. Variable domain in full (rest from reference TRBV5-1 and TRBJ1-1): KAGVTQTPRYLIKTRGQQVTLSCSPISGHRSVSWYQQTPGQGLQFLFEYFSETQRNKGNFPGRFSGRQFSNSRSEMNVSTLELGDSALYLCASSPDPGGTEAFFGQGTRLTVV.

This chain connects TRBV2 to TRBJ2-7; 9 nucleotides match TRBD2. The CDR3 length is 17 residues. Germline CDR1 SNHLY, CDR2 FYNNEI. J lost 6 bases, V lost 6 bases, and 18 bases had no gene match. The CDR3 region is CASSILAAGGPGGEQYF. The CDR3 nucleotides are TGTGCCAGCAGCATACTAGCGGCGGGAGGGCCGGGCGGCGAGCAGTACTTC.

V gene TRBV2 combines with J gene TRBJ1-1, with TRBD1 identical over 11 bases. The germline gives CDR1 SNHLY, CDR2 FYNNEI. The CDR3 is made up of 14 amino acids. Trimming removed 4 bases from V and 6 bases from J; junction bases left unmatched: 4. This CDR3 reads CASSVRDRGAEAFF. The CDR3 nucleotides are TGTGCCAGCAGTGTGAGGGACAGGGGGGCTGAAGCTTTCTTT.

The V gene is TRBV6-5, the J gene TRBJ1-5; D is uncertain. This CDR3 is built from 12 residues. Germline V gene data show CDR1 as MNHEY and CDR2 as SVGAGI. Between the trimmed V and J ends, which lost 7 bases and 6 bases, there was a span of 10 bases. CDR3 region: CASTARGQPQHF. In DNA form, the CDR3 reads TGTGCCAGCACCGCACGGGGTCAGCCCCAGCATTTT.